The rows below give T cell receptor beta chains drawn from one sample of a study of blood T cell repertoires in COVID-19. Some clones are missing from TCRdb's copy, which holds only in-frame ones; the method was immunoSEQ multiplex PCR. Counted here are a few hundred thousand clones, roughly 90% occurring once; the ten biggest clones make up approximately 17%. Material for sequencing was PBMCs or T cells enriched from blood (not recorded which). These receptor sequences come from a woman in her twenties or thirties who had recovered from COVID-19. Both conserved end residues are part of each CDR3. D genes are given only for firm matches. Rows give clone size only sometimes, using once, few, many, or a class for an expanded clone.

d_call: NA; clone_size: NA; j_call: TRBJ1-2; v_call: TRBV7-2; cdr3_nt: TGTGCCAGCACCCCACCGTGGGGGCGCGGCTATGGCTACACCTTC; cdr3_aa: CASTPPWGRGYGYTF
d_call: TRBD2; clone_size: NA; j_call: TRBJ2-3; v_call: TRBV10-1; cdr3_nt: TGCGCCAGCAACACTAGCGGGAGGGCCACAGATACGCAGTATTTT; cdr3_aa: CASNTSGRATDTQYF
d_call: TRBD2; clone_size: once; j_call: TRBJ2-7; v_call: TRBV28; cdr3_nt: TGTGCCAGCAGTTCCCCCGGACTAGCGGGGAAACGGAAGCAGTACTTC; cdr3_aa: CASSSPGLAGKRKQYF
d_call: TRBD1; clone_size: NA; j_call: TRBJ2-3; v_call: TRBV18; cdr3_nt: TGTGCCAGCTCAACCGGGACAGGGGATAAGCAGTATTTT; cdr3_aa: CASSTGTGDKQYF
d_call: NA; clone_size: NA; j_call: TRBJ2-5; v_call: TRBV2; cdr3_nt: TGTGCCAGCAGCGGGATACAAGAGACCCAGTACTTC; cdr3_aa: CASSGIQETQYF
d_call: TRBD1; clone_size: NA; j_call: TRBJ1-6; v_call: TRBV7-2; cdr3_nt: TGTGCCAGCAGCTTAGGGGACAGGGTCCGTTCACCCCTCCACTTT; cdr3_aa: CASSLGDRVRSPLHF
d_call: NA; clone_size: NA; j_call: TRBJ2-5; v_call: TRBV4-1; cdr3_nt: TGCGCCAGCAGCCAAACAACACGGGGGGAGACCCAGTACTTC; cdr3_aa: CASSQTTRGETQYF
d_call: NA; clone_size: NA; j_call: TRBJ1-6; v_call: TRBV5-1; cdr3_nt: TGCGCCAGCAGCTTTTCCAGGGAAATCGGTAATTCACCCCTCCACTTT; cdr3_aa: CASSFSREIGNSPLHF
d_call: TRBD1; clone_size: NA; j_call: TRBJ2-2; v_call: TRBV6-4; cdr3_nt: TGTGCCAGCAAGGAAGGGACAGGGCACACCGGGGAGCTGTTTTTT; cdr3_aa: CASKEGTGHTGELFF
d_call: TRBD1; clone_size: NA; j_call: TRBJ2-1; v_call: TRBV7-3; cdr3_nt: TGTGCCAGCAGCTCGGGACAGGGGATTTCGAATGAGCAGTTCTTC; cdr3_aa: CASSSGQGISNEQFF
d_call: NA; clone_size: many; j_call: TRBJ1-6; v_call: TRBV7-8; cdr3_nt: TGTGCCAGCAGCTTAGCGTTGGGCCTTAATTCACCCCTCCACTTT; cdr3_aa: CASSLALGLNSPLHF
d_call: TRBD1; clone_size: NA; j_call: TRBJ2-7; v_call: TRBV7-2; cdr3_nt: TGTGCCAGCAGCCCCGACAGGGTGACCTACGAGCAGTACTTC; cdr3_aa: CASSPDRVTYEQYF
d_call: NA; clone_size: NA; j_call: TRBJ1-2; v_call: TRBV6-5; cdr3_nt: TGTGCCAGCAGTTACGGAGGGGAGAACTATGGCTACACCTTC; cdr3_aa: CASSYGGENYGYTF
d_call: NA; clone_size: once; j_call: TRBJ2-5; v_call: TRBV12-3/TRBV12-4; cdr3_nt: TGTGCCAGCAGTTTGAGCGATCAAGAGACCCAGTACTTC; cdr3_aa: CASSLSDQETQYF
d_call: NA; clone_size: few; j_call: TRBJ1-1; v_call: TRBV4-3; cdr3_nt: TGCGCCAGCAGCCAGGGGAGGGACACTGAAGCTTTCTTT; cdr3_aa: CASSQGRDTEAFF
d_call: NA; clone_size: NA; j_call: TRBJ1-2; v_call: TRBV5-6; cdr3_nt: TGTGCCAGCAGCTTACAGACAGGCCGGAGGGGCTACACCTTC; cdr3_aa: CASSLQTGRRGYTF
d_call: TRBD2; clone_size: NA; j_call: TRBJ2-7; v_call: TRBV7-8; cdr3_nt: TGTGCCAGCAGCTTAGGGACTAGCGGGGCCTCCCGGGTCGAGCAGTACTTC; cdr3_aa: CASSLGTSGASRVEQYF
d_call: NA; clone_size: NA; j_call: TRBJ2-3; v_call: TRBV5-1; cdr3_nt: TGCGCCAGCGCTATCTCGGGGTTCGATACAGATACGCAGTATTTT; cdr3_aa: CASAISGFDTDTQYF
d_call: NA; clone_size: NA; j_call: TRBJ2-2; v_call: TRBV30; cdr3_nt: TGTGCCTGGAATCCCCTCACTTCCGCCCTGACCGGGGAGCTGTTTTTT; cdr3_aa: CAWNPLTSALTGELFF
d_call: NA; clone_size: NA; j_call: TRBJ1-5; v_call: TRBV6-2/TRBV6-3; cdr3_nt: TGTGCCAGCAGTTACTCGACCCGCCAGGGAGGGTTAGTCAATCAGCCCCAGCATTTT; cdr3_aa: CASSYSTRQGGLVNQPQHF
d_call: TRBD2; clone_size: NA; j_call: TRBJ2-1; v_call: TRBV28; cdr3_nt: TGTGCCAGCAGTAGCGGGGCCGCGAGCTCCTACAATGAGCAGTTCTTC; cdr3_aa: CASSSGAASSYNEQFF
d_call: NA; clone_size: NA; j_call: TRBJ1-5; v_call: TRBV18; cdr3_nt: TGTGCCAGCTCCTCCGCGGTTGGTAGCAATCAGCCCCAGCATTTT; cdr3_aa: CASSSAVGSNQPQHF
d_call: NA; clone_size: NA; j_call: TRBJ1-2; v_call: TRBV6-5; cdr3_nt: TGTGCCAGCAGTTACTCCAGGGTGGGTAATGGCTACACCTTC; cdr3_aa: CASSYSRVGNGYTF
d_call: NA; clone_size: once; j_call: TRBJ2-7; v_call: TRBV4-2; cdr3_nt: TGTGCCAGCAGCCAAGGTAGGGCGGGAACCTACGAGCAGTACTTC; cdr3_aa: CASSQGRAGTYEQYF
d_call: NA; clone_size: NA; j_call: TRBJ2-1; v_call: TRBV5-4; cdr3_nt: TGTGCCAGCAGCTTTAGCCCTCTAGCGTTAGTGGCAGGTGACAATGAGCAGTTCTTC; cdr3_aa: CASSFSPLALVAGDNEQFF
d_call: TRBD1; clone_size: once; j_call: TRBJ2-7; v_call: TRBV28; cdr3_nt: TGTGCCAGCAGTGGCCAACCGGGACAGGGGGGAGAGTACTTC; cdr3_aa: CASSGQPGQGGEYF
d_call: NA; clone_size: NA; j_call: TRBJ1-5; v_call: TRBV28; cdr3_nt: TGTGCCAGCAACTCTGACAGTTTCAATCAGCCCCAGCATTTT; cdr3_aa: CASNSDSFNQPQHF
d_call: TRBD1; clone_size: NA; j_call: TRBJ1-3; v_call: TRBV4-1; cdr3_nt: TGCGCCAGCAGCCAGGTCACAGGGGGCTCTGGAAACACCATATATTTT; cdr3_aa: CASSQVTGGSGNTIYF
d_call: NA; clone_size: NA; j_call: TRBJ1-2; v_call: TRBV4-1; cdr3_nt: TGCGCCAGCAGCCAAAACGGCTATGGCTACACCTTC; cdr3_aa: CASSQNGYGYTF
d_call: NA; clone_size: once; j_call: TRBJ2-3; v_call: TRBV6-4; cdr3_nt: TGTGCCAGCAGTGAAGGGGAGGCAGATACGCAGTATTTT; cdr3_aa: CASSEGEADTQYF